This TCR beta chain was sequenced during a study of cytomegalovirus exposure and HLA in healthy donors. Study at large: Some 85 million unique TCRs from HLA-typed donors were held in an early data release. Points from the study as a whole: In vitro checks showed that three CMV-associated chains really do target CMV antigens. There were reportedly fewer N-insertions in an Asian-associated ancestry cluster than the approximately 700-donor mean, in a later analysis.

PCR amplification relied on 60 Vbeta primers (plus 13 Jbeta primers). The table came from immunoSEQ multiplex PCR; TCRdb's copy has only in-frame clones and leaves some out. The repertoire has roughly 110,000 clones, more than 65% of them found once; the top ten carry 4.2%. Points on this clone: The target antigen is unknown.

With V trimmed by 5 bases and J by 8 bases, 11 bases remained unmatched. Germline-derived CDR1 and CDR2 are SNHLY and FYNNEI. The CDR3 contains 15 residues. The chain has TRBV2 and TRBJ2-1, with 8 bases lining up with TRBD2. This sequence originates from a male donor in good health and CMV-seronegative. Material for sequencing was PBMCs. CDR3 nucleotide sequence: TGTGCCAGCAGTTCCGGACTAGCCACAAGGGATGAGCAGTTCTTC. Its translation is CASSSGLATRDEQFF.